This T cell receptor beta chain appears in the sequencing data of a study of blood T cells in healthy people across ages. The study's findings and limits: In older individuals, TCR beta diversity per million T cells was lower, falling roughly linearly with age.

Together with a sample-barcoded 5' primer, a J-beta primer mix was included in a second PCR lasting about 7 to 11 cycles. Researchers report that each sample yielded at least 3 million CDR3-containing paired-end reads. MiXCR was run by TCRdb on the 5' RACE reads, yielding one entry per CDR3 protein. The data show about 1.1 million distinct CDR3 sequences, approximately 38% seen once. This clonotype occurred a few times. Its antigen is unidentified. Sequenced material: blood. This receptor was identified in a man aged 18 to 29 in good health.

CDR3 DNA sequence: TGTGCCAGCAGTTTAACGGGGACATCGGGCTATGGCTACACCTTC. Residues: CASSLTGTSGYGYTF. The J gene is TRBJ1-2, the V gene TRBV27; possible D gene TRBD1, 6 bases. Germline CDR1 is MNHEY and CDR2 is SMNVEV (reference sequence). The CDR3 totals 15 residues. Trimming removed 2 bases from V and 4 bases from J, with 14 bases in between.